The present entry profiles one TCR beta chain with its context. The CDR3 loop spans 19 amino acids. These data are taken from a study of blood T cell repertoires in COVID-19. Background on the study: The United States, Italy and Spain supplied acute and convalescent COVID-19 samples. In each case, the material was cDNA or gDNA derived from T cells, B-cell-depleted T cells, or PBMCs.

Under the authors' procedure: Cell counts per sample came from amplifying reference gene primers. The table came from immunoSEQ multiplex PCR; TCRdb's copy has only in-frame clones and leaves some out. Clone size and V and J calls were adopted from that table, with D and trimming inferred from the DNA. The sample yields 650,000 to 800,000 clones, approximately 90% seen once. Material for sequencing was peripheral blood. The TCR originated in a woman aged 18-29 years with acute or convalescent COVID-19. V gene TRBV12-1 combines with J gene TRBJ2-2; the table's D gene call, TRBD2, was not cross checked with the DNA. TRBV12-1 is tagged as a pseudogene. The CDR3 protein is CASKPEGPAGGLRTGELFF. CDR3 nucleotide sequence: TGTGCCAGCAAGCCCGAGGGGCCAGCGGGGGGTCTGAGGACCGGGGAGCTGTTTTTT.